The 9 T cell receptor beta chains below were found in one sample sequenced in a study of OX40 agonist ivuxolimab in advanced cancers. Assay: immunoSEQ multiplex PCR; the TCRdb copy retains only in-frame clones and omits some. The repertoire holds roughly 93,000 clones, with about 91% as singletons. This specimen consisted of CD4+ or CD8+ T cells sorted from blood, obtained in a trial of the OX40 agonist ivuxolimab. All receptors derive from an adult with an advanced solid tumor such as melanoma, head and neck, liver or kidney cancer.

The chain joins TRBV29-1 to TRBJ2-1, with D perhaps matching TRBD1 or TRBD2 (5 bases each). This CDR3 contains 13 residues. CDR1 and CDR2 from the germline V gene are SQVTM and ANQGSEA. Trimming removed 7 bases at V and 0 bases at J, with 10 bases between. CDR3 loop: CSGSGSSYNEQFF. CDR3 sequence (DNA): TGCAGCGGATCAGGGAGCTCCTACAATGAGCAGTTCTTC.

The chain carries TRBV4-2 and TRBJ2-7; 9 bases line up with TRBD2. The germline gives CDR1 LGHNA, CDR2 YNFKEQ. The CDR3 has 17 amino acids. With V trimmed by 0 bases and J by 4 bases, 10 bases remained unmatched. This CDR3 reads CASSQEGASGMIYEQYF. The CDR3 DNA follows: TGTGCCAGCAGCCAAGAGGGGGCTAGCGGGATGATATACGAGCAGTACTTC.

V is TRBV28 and J is TRBJ2-7, with D perhaps matching TRBD1 (6 bases). CDR1 MDHEN and CDR2 SYDVKM come from the germline V gene. The CDR3 is 17 residues long. Trimming cost V 3 bases and J 3 bases, with 21 bases left between them. The chain's CDR3 is CASSFRAGTTTGYEQYF. The CDR3 nucleotides read TGTGCCAGCAGTTTCCGAGCCGGGACAACAACCGGCTACGAGCAGTACTTC.

The chain is built from TRBV7-6 and TRBJ2-7; D is perhaps TRBD1 (6 bases). This CDR3 has 14 residues. V gave up 0 bases and J gave up 5 bases, with 11 bases separating them. The germline CDR1 and CDR2 sequences are SGHVS and FNYEAQ. The CDR3 DNA sequence: TGTGCCAGCAGCTTAGCCTCCAGGGGACACGAGCAGTACTTC. Translating it yields CASSLASRGHEQYF.

This chain connects TRBV7-9 to TRBJ1-1, with D possibly matching TRBD1 (5 bases). CDR1 and CDR2 (germline): SEHNR, FQNEAQ (reference sequence). V dropped 3 bases and J dropped 1 base, with 12 bases sitting between them. CDR3 length: 15 amino acids. The CDR3, as DNA: TGTGCCAGCAGCTTGGAGGTGACAGCGAACACTGAAGCTTTCTTT. Amino acids: CASSLEVTANTEAFF. Full variable domain (missing parts from reference TRBV7-9 and TRBJ1-1): DTGVSQNPRHKITKRGQNVTFRCDPISEHNRLYWYRQTLGQGPEFLTYFQNEAQLEKSRLLSDRFSAERPKGSFSTLEIQRTEQGDSAMYLCASSLEVTANTEAFFGQGTRLTVV.

This clone was seen a single time. This chain uses TRBV9 with TRBJ1-1, with D perhaps TRBD1 (6 bases). The V gene's germline CDR1 is SGDLS and CDR2 YYNGEE. CDR3 size: 16 residues. With 2 bases removed from V and 5 bases from J, the gap between germline ends came to 19 bases. The DNA for the CDR3 is TGTGCCAGCAGCGTGAGCCAGGGGATGAGAGAGACTGAAGCTTTCTTT. Its translation is CASSVSQGMRETEAFF.

The chain employs TRBV6-1 and TRBJ1-2, with 11 bases aligning to TRBD1. The CDR3 is made up of 16 amino acids. V lost 1 base and J lost 3; bases outside the gene matches: 4. Germline values: CDR1 MNHNS, CDR2 SASEGT. As DNA, the CDR3 is TGTGCCAGCAGTGAAGGCGGACAGGGGGCCTACTATGGCTACACCTTC. Its protein is CASSEGGQGAYYGYTF.

The rearrangement joins TRBV19 to TRBJ2-7; D may be TRBD1 (5 bases). The CDR3 sequence is 12 residues long. Deletions cut 3 bases from V and 3 bases from J, with 6 bases between. Germline loops: CDR1 LNHDA, CDR2 SQIVND (reference sequence). The chain's CDR3 is CASSMQGYEQYF. As DNA, the CDR3 is TGTGCCAGTAGTATGCAGGGCTACGAGCAGTACTTC.

The chain couples TRBV9 to TRBJ1-6; D is uncertain. V lost 2 bases, J lost 9 bases, and 12 bases lay in between. CDR3 size: 14 residues. Germline CDR1 and CDR2: SGDLS and YYNGEE. The CDR3 region is CASSVMEGGSPLHF. CDR3 in DNA: TGTGCCAGCAGCGTTATGGAGGGAGGTTCACCCCTCCACTTT.